This passage covers 19 T cell receptor beta chains from one sample sequenced in a study of blood T cell repertoires in COVID-19. Clones were read by immunoSEQ multiplex PCR, and TCRdb kept only the in-frame ones, dropping some. This sample has 150,000 or so clones, with around 85% found just once. Sequencing was carried out using PBMCs or T cells enriched from blood (not recorded which). Receptors were obtained from a middle-aged woman with acute COVID-19.

V is TRBV7-3 and J is TRBJ2-1; 7 nucleotides align to TRBD2. This CDR3 is built from 20 residues. Germline assignment: CDR1 SGHTA and CDR2 FQGTGA. Losses at the gene ends were 0 bases for V and 1 base for J; bases not matched to a gene: 15. The CDR3, as DNA: TGTGCCAGCAGCTTAACGGGCCAGAGAGCGAGCGGGGCGTCCTACAATGAGCAGTTCTTC. Residues: CASSLTGQRASGASYNEQFF.

This clone has a handful of counts. The V and J genes are TRBV28 and TRBJ1-6; D is unresolved. The germline V and J ends were trimmed by 6 bases and 9 bases, with 18 bases remaining between them. This CDR3 is 15 amino acids long. Germline lookup yields CDR1 MDHEN and CDR2 SYDVKM. CDR3 nucleotide sequence: TGTGCCAGCAGCTCCGGGCCCCCGGCGGGTTCACCCCTCCACTTT. It yields the protein CASSSGPPAGSPLHF. The full variable domain, completed using reference TRBV28 and TRBJ1-6, is DVKVTQSSRYLVKRTGEKVFLECVQDMDHENMFWYRQDPGLGLRLIYFSYDVKMKEKGDIPEGYSVSREKKERFSLILESASTNQTSMYLCASSSGPPAGSPLHFGNGTRLTVT.

This clone has more than one count but fewer than ten. The chain couples TRBV5-1 to TRBJ2-5, with 8 bases aligning to TRBD2. Germline values: CDR1 SGHRS, CDR2 YFSETQ. This CDR3 is 18 amino acids long. J was trimmed by 0 bases and V by 4 bases; bases with no gene match: 14. In DNA form, the CDR3 reads TGCGCCAGCAGCATAAAGCGGGAGAGTCCACTGTACCAAGAGACCCAGTACTTC. This sequence encodes CASSIKRESPLYQETQYF.

About this clone itself: The same CDR3 arises from other DNA sequences in this sample as well. The chain has TRBV9 and TRBJ2-6; the D gene is possibly TRBD2 (5 bases). The CDR3 is 14 amino acids. The germline gives CDR1 SGDLS, CDR2 YYNGEE. V was cut by 4 bases and J by 1 base, with 6 bases left in between. CDR3 loop: CASSRDSGANVLTF. CDR3 sequence (DNA): TGTGCCAGCAGCCGGGATTCTGGGGCCAACGTCCTGACTTTC.

This clone showed up just a few times. CDR3 sequence: CAWSERGSGELFF. The CDR3 DNA reads TGTGCCTGGAGTGAGCGAGGAAGCGGGGAGCTGTTTTTT. The chain uses TRBV30 and TRBJ2-2; D gene ambiguous. There are 13 residues in the CDR3. Germline V CDR1 and CDR2: GTSNPN, SVGIG (reference sequence). V gave up 1 base and J gave up 7 bases, with 10 bases separating them.

The chain carries TRBV28 and TRBJ1-2; D call uncertain. V lost 10 bases to trimming and J lost 8 bases, with 23 bases between them. This CDR3 has 14 amino acids. Germline V gene sequence: CDR1 MDHEN, CDR2 SYDVKM. CDR3 region: CAIPPLPGKVGYTF. CDR3 coding DNA: TGTGCCATTCCCCCTCTCCCAGGAAAGGTCGGCTACACCTTC.

This chain connects TRBV2 to TRBJ1-1; TRBD1 is a possible D gene (6 bases). V was shortened by 1 base and J by 3 bases, with 12 bases between the two germline ends. This CDR3 is 15 amino acids long. The germline gives CDR1 SNHLY, CDR2 FYNNEI. The CDR3 sequence is CASSEETGWYTEAFF. The CDR3 coding sequence is TGTGCCAGCAGTGAAGAAACAGGGTGGTACACTGAAGCTTTCTTT.

This rearrangement joins TRBV29-1 to TRBJ1-1; 7 bases agree with TRBD1. V trimming: 1 base; J trimming: 4 bases; junction bases outside the gene matches: 6. The germline CDR1 and CDR2 sequences are SQVTM and ANQGSEA. This CDR3 is built from 14 residues. CDR3 loop: CSVEVGGGGTEAFF. CDR3 DNA sequence: TGCAGCGTTGAAGTTGGAGGGGGCGGCACTGAAGCTTTCTTT.

V usage is TRBV6-5 and J usage is TRBJ2-2, with TRBD2 identical over 8 bases. The CDR3 sequence is 14 residues long. CDR1 MNHEY and CDR2 SVGAGI come from the germline V gene. V trimming: 5 bases; J trimming: 5 bases; junction bases outside the gene matches: 4. Written as DNA, the CDR3 is TGTGCCAGCAGTCTTAGCGGGAATACCGGGGAGCTGTTTTTT. This encodes CASSLSGNTGELFF.

V usage is TRBV11-2 and J usage is TRBJ2-7; weak D call: TRBD2 (5 bases). Deletions cut 2 bases from V and 4 bases from J, with 12 bases between. CDR3 length equals 14 residues. Germline V gene lookup returns CDR1 SGHAT and CDR2 FQNNGV. The CDR3 DNA sequence: TGTGCCAGCAGCTTAACCGTTTTAGCGTACGAGCAGTACTTC. It specifies CASSLTVLAYEQYF.

The chain links TRBV19 to TRBJ1-1; 9 bases match TRBD1. From germline, CDR1 is LNHDA and CDR2 SQIVND (reference sequence). The CDR3 covers 15 residues. V dropped 4 bases and J dropped 3; count of bases not matched to a gene: 6. The CDR3, as DNA: TGTGCCAGTAGTAGCCGGACAGGGGTGGACACTGAAGCTTTCTTT. It yields the protein CASSSRTGVDTEAFF.

The CDR3 DNA follows: TGTGCCAGCAGTACCCGACAGGTAGCGAACACTGAAGCTTTCTTT. Its protein is CASSTRQVANTEAFF. The rearrangement uses TRBV6-5 and TRBJ1-1; TRBD1 is a possible D gene (6 bases). CDR1 MNHEY and CDR2 SVGAGI come from the germline V gene. The CDR3 covers 15 residues. The V end lost 5 bases, the J end lost 1 base, and 14 bases lay between the germline ends.

The table lists this clone with a few counts. This chain joins TRBV5-1 and TRBJ1-6; possible D gene TRBD1, 6 bases. Per the germline V gene, CDR1 is SGHRS and CDR2 is YFSETQ. This CDR3 has 15 amino acids. The V end was cut by 0 bases, the J end by 9 bases, with 13 bases between. Written as DNA, the CDR3 is TGCGCCAGCAGCTTGGTCCCAGGGGTGGTTTCACCCCTCCACTTT. As protein: CASSLVPGVVSPLHF.

CDR3: CASTTTSGVYEQYF. The CDR3 DNA reads TGTGCCAGCACTACGACTAGCGGAGTTTACGAGCAGTACTTC. This chain connects TRBV28 to TRBJ2-7, with 9 bases matching TRBD2. Unmatched junction bases numbered 8, after V lost 7 bases and J lost 4 bases. Germline V gene sequence: CDR1 MDHEN, CDR2 SYDVKM. This CDR3 has 14 amino acids.

With regard to this clone: Other DNA sequences in this sample translate to the same CDR3. The genes are TRBV7-6 and TRBJ2-3; D perhaps matches TRBD1 (6 bases). The CDR3 extends over 15 amino acids. With 0 bases removed from V and 2 bases from J, the gap between germline ends came to 9 bases. The germline V gene has CDR1 SGHVS and CDR2 FNYEAQ. CDR3 residues: CASSLAGASTDTQYF. The CDR3 DNA sequence: TGTGCCAGCAGCTTAGCGGGGGCTTCCACAGATACGCAGTATTTT.

This chain joins TRBV18 and TRBJ1-1; D might be TRBD1 (6 bases). V lost 4 bases, J lost 2 bases, and 8 bases lay in between. Germline CDR1 reads KGHSH; CDR2 reads LQKENI. This CDR3 has 13 amino acids. The CDR3 DNA sequence: TGTGCCAGCTCACTGGACAGTAACACTGAAGCTTTCTTT. Amino acid sequence: CASSLDSNTEAFF.

The chain couples TRBV30 to TRBJ2-1; weak D call: TRBD2 (6 bases). The CDR3 runs to 15 residues. CDR1 and CDR2 from the germline V gene are GTSNPN and SVGIG (reference sequence). Deletions cut 2 bases from V and 0 bases from J, with 11 bases between. CDR3 in amino acids: CAWSYGSSSYNEQFF. DNA of the CDR3: TGTGCCTGGAGTTACGGGAGTAGCTCCTACAATGAGCAGTTCTTC.

The chain is built from TRBV27 and TRBJ2-3, with 12 bases fitting TRBD2. V trimming: 4 bases; J trimming: 5 bases; junction bases outside the gene matches: 4. This CDR3 is 15 amino acids long. Germline CDR1 MNHEY, CDR2 SMNVEV (reference sequence). CDR3 nucleotides: TGTGCCAGCAGTTCACCGGGACTAGCGGGAGATACGCAGTATTTT. It translates to CASSSPGLAGDTQYF.

This chain uses TRBV25-1 with TRBJ1-1, with D unresolved. The CDR3 runs to 13 residues. Germline CDR1 and CDR2: MGHDK and SYGVNS. Trimming stripped 7 bases from V and 4 bases from J, with 13 bases between. This CDR3 reads CASKAGEGTEAFF. For the CDR3, the DNA is TGTGCCAGCAAAGCCGGTGAGGGCACTGAAGCTTTCTTT.